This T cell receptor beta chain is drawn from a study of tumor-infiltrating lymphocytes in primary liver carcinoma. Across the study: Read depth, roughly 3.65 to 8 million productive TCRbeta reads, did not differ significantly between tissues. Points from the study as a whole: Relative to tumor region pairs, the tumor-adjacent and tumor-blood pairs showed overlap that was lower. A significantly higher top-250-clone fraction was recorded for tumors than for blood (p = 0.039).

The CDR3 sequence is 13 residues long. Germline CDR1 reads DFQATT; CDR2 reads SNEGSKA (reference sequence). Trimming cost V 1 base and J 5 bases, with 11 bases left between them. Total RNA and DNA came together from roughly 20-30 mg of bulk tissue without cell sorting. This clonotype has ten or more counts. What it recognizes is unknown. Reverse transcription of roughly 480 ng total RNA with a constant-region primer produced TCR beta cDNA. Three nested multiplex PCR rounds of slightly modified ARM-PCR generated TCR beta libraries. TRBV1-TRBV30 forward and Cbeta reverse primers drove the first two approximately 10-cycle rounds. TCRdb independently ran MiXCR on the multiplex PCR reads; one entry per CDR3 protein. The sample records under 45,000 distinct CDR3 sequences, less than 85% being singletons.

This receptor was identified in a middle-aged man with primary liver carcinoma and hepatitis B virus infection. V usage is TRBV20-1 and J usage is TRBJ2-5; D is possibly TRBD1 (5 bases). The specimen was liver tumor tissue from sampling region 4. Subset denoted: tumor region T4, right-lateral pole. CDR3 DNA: TGCAGTGCTAGAGGGGGCATTCGGGAGACCCAGTACTTC. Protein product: CSARGGIRETQYF.